The present entry profiles one T cell receptor beta chain with its context. The specificity of this receptor is unknown. It has no much larger one-base neighbor in the sample; base qualities were not kept. This record comes from a study of Ad26.COV2.S vaccination and SARS-CoV-2 variants (dated by TCRdb to 2020 to 2022). Looking at the study overall: Vaccine-arm donors came from COV1001, a multicentre, randomized, double-blind, placebo-controlled phase I-IIa trial of Ad26.COV2.S in healthy adults. Ad26.COV2.S was administered intramuscularly at a dose of 5x10^10 or 1x10^11 viral particles, either as one shot or as two shots given 56 days apart. TCRbeta repertoire sequencing served as the tool for gauging how specific and how broad the SARS-CoV-2-reactive T cell receptors were following Ad26.COV2.S vaccination. A total of some 30 samples were included in the TCR-sequenced set, comprising around 19 Ad26.COV2.S vaccine recipients, 5 placebo recipients and 8 SARS-CoV-2 convalescent individuals. Trial participants were randomized into five groups of five: low-dose or high-dose Ad26.COV2.S given once or twice, or placebo on both occasions. Investigators did not know the trial group allocation while performing experiments and assessing outcomes.

V is cut back by 0 bases and J by 1 base, with 4 bases in the junction unmatched. From cysteine to phenylalanine, the CDR3 is 16 amino acids long. The entry retains the CDR3 DNA only, 48 bases that are in frame from base 1. From the germline V gene (reference sequence), CDR1 is PRHDT and CDR2 is FYEKMQ. TCRbeta CDR3 regions were sequenced with the immunoSEQ Assay. After extraction, genomic DNA underwent amplification by bias-controlled multiplex PCR, followed by high-throughput sequencing. The published analysis was carried out like this. To quantify the absolute abundance of every unique TCRbeta CDR3 region, sequences were collapsed and filtered. Usable DNA was measured by amplifying reference genes present in all nucleated cells, and TCRbeta template counts were normalized to that usable DNA to estimate T cell fraction. Repertoire TCRs were annotated as SARS-CoV-2-specific by exact matching of V gene, CDR3 amino acid sequence and J gene to a known reactive TCR set. The reference SARS-CoV-2 TCR set was obtained from MIRA and was filtered for enrichment in COVID-19-positive ImmuneCODE repertoires, whereby public or cross-reactive TCRs were removed. Using the MIRA antigens, annotated TCRs were further analysed by specific ORF or by position within an ORF. Breadth was defined as annotated unique rearrangements over total unique productive rearrangements; depth was the summed frequency of those rearrangements. Group comparisons of TCR breadth used two-sided Wilcoxon rank-sum tests. This is the immuneACCESS table as TCRdb keeps it, with only in-frame sequences that have V and J called. A part of the clones is gone; compared with another copy, unresolved V genes explain less than half, and the rest is unexplained. D and trimming were read from the DNA, whereas the V and J calls and clone size are those reported in that table. In all, the sample holds roughly 400,000 clones, and over 80% of those were seen once. The ten largest account for about 1.7% of the sample.

Taken with the paper, the label for treatment or condition translates to: some 19 received Ad26.COV2.S at low or high dose, single or two shots; about five received placebo; per-sample allocation not given. Repertoires of vaccine and placebo recipients were sequenced from samples collected on day 63 after the first injection. Cohort 1b enrolled 25 adults aged 18-55 years at a single site in Boston, USA, between 29 July and 7 August 2020. As a vaccine, Ad26.COV2.S was a replication-incompetent adenovirus type 26 vector that expressed a prefusion-stabilized SARS-CoV-2 spike protein derived from the original Wuhan strain. General study outcomes and caveats: After vaccination, substantial breadth of spike-specific CD8+ and CD4+ T cell responses was reported. Non-spike TCR breadth was comparable between vaccine and placebo recipients, consistent with the vaccine containing only spike. Compared with placebo recipients, Ad26.COV2.S recipients showed higher spike-specific TCR breadth (P = 0.0014). The authors noted that total T cell responses may have been underestimated by the TCR breadth and depth analyses. The study lacked the statistical power to compare responses across vaccine doses or regimens.

The sequencing used peripheral blood, collected in a trial of Ad26.COV2.S vaccine versus placebo. The chain uses TRBV13 and TRBJ2-7; 9 central nucleotides agree with TRBD1. This TCR was recovered from a person aged 18 to 65 who received the Ad26.COV2.S COVID-19 vaccine or a placebo. For the CDR3, the sequence is CASSLGGTGKSYEQYF. DNA sequence: TGTGCCAGCAGCTTAGGGGGGACAGGGAAATCCTACGAGCAGTACTTC.